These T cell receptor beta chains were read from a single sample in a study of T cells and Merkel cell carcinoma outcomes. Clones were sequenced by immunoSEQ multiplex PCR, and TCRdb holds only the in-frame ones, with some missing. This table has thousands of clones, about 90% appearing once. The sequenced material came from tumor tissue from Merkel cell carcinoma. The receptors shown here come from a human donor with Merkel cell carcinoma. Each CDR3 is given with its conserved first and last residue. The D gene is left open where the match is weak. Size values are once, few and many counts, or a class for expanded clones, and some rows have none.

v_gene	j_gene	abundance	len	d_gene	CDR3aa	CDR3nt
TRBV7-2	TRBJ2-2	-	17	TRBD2	CASSMGLAGGLAGELFF	TGTGCCAGCAGCATGGGACTAGCGGGGGGGCTGGCCGGGGAGCTGTTTTTT
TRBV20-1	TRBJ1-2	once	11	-	CSLGTHGGYTF	TGCAGCCTAGGGACCCACGGCGGCTACACCTTC
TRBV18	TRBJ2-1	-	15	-	CASSPPQVTYNEQFF	TGTGCCAGCTCACCACCACAGGTCACCTACAATGAGCAGTTCTTC
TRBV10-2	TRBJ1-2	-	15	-	CASSEIQRVGYGYTF	TGCGCCAGCAGTGAGATACAGAGGGTTGGCTATGGCTACACCTTC
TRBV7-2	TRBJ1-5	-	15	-	CASSLGGGGGQPQHF	TGTGCCAGCAGCTTAGGGGGAGGGGGTGGTCAGCCCCAGCATTTT
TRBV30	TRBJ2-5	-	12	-	CAWSLGRETQYF	TGTGCCTGGAGCCTTGGGAGAGAGACCCAGTACTTC
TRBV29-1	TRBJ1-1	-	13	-	CSAEEMWSTEAFF	TGCAGCGCCGAGGAAATGTGGAGCACTGAAGCTTTCTTT
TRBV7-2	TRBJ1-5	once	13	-	CASRSQGNQPQHF	TGTGCCAGCAGATCCCAGGGCAATCAGCCCCAGCATTTT
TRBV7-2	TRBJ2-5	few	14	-	CASSPLGGLGTQYF	TGTGCCAGCAGTCCCCTGGGCGGTCTGGGGACCCAGTACTTC
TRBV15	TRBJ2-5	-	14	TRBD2	CATSSRGGMETQYF	TGTGCCACCAGCAGCCGGGGGGGGATGGAGACCCAGTACTTC
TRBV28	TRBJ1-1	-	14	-	CASSSTHTDTEAFF	TGTGCCAGCAGTTCCACTCATACGGACACTGAAGCTTTCTTT
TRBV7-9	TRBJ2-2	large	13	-	CASSLDATGELFF	TGTGCCAGCAGCTTAGATGCTACCGGGGAGCTGTTTTTT
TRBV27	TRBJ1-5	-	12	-	CASSLVGQPQHF	TGTGCCAGCAGTTTAGTAGGTCAGCCCCAGCATTTT
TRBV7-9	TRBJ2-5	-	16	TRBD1	CASSSAASRGQWTQYF	TGTGCCAGCAGCTCGGCGGCCTCAAGGGGGCAATGGACCCAGTACTTC
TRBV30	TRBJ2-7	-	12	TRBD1	CASQGDSYEQYF	TGTGCCTCTCAGGGGGACTCCTACGAGCAGTACTTC
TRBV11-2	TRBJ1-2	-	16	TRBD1	CASSLHGQGNPYGYTF	TGTGCCAGCAGCTTACACGGACAGGGAAACCCCTATGGCTACACCTTC
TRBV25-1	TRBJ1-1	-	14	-	CASSVLGEHTEAFF	TGTGCCAGCAGTGTGTTAGGGGAGCACACTGAAGCTTTCTTT
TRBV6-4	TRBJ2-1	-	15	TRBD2	CASSDVAGAYNEQFF	TGTGCCAGCAGTGATGTAGCGGGGGCGTACAATGAGCAGTTCTTC
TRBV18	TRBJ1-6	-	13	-	CASSPGMDSPLHF	TGTGCCAGCTCACCCGGAATGGATTCACCCCTCCACTTT
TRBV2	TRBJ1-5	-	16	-	CASSESRASSNQPQHF	TGTGCCAGCAGTGAAAGTAGGGCGTCTAGCAATCAGCCCCAGCATTTT
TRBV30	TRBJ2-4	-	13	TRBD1	CALQGAAKNIQYF	TGTGCCTTACAGGGGGCAGCCAAAAACATTCAGTACTTC
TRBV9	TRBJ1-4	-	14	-	CASSERGGNEKLFF	TGTGCCAGCAGCGAGAGGGGGGGCAATGAAAAACTGTTTTTT
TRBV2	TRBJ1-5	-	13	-	CASRRDANQPQHF	TGTGCCAGCAGGAGGGACGCAAATCAGCCCCAGCATTTT
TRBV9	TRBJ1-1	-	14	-	CASSGEGGGTEAFF	TGTGCCAGCAGCGGAGAGGGGGGCGGCACTGAAGCTTTCTTT
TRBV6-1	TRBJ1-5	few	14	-	CASSSSYSNQPQHF	TGTGCCAGCAGTTCGAGTTATAGCAATCAGCCCCAGCATTTT